The source of this T cell receptor beta chain is a study of blood T cell repertoires in COVID-19. Sequenced by immunoSEQ multiplex PCR; TCRdb stores in-frame clones only, minus some. In the table there are more than 90,000 clones, roughly four fifths of which are singletons. Germline V gene lookup returns CDR1 LGHNT and CDR2 FRNRAP. The length of the CDR3 is 16 residues. Trimming left V 4 bases short and J 6 bases short, with 22 bases between. The rearrangement links TRBV12-5 to TRBJ2-7; a weak D match, TRBD1 (7 bases). Specimen: peripheral blood. This clonotype was obtained from a man in his fifties or sixties with acute or convalescent COVID-19. CDR3 nucleotide sequence: TGTGCTAGTGGTTCCTCCCGGCCAGGGGGGAGGCCCGAGCAGTACTTC. This gives the protein CASGSSRPGGRPEQYF.